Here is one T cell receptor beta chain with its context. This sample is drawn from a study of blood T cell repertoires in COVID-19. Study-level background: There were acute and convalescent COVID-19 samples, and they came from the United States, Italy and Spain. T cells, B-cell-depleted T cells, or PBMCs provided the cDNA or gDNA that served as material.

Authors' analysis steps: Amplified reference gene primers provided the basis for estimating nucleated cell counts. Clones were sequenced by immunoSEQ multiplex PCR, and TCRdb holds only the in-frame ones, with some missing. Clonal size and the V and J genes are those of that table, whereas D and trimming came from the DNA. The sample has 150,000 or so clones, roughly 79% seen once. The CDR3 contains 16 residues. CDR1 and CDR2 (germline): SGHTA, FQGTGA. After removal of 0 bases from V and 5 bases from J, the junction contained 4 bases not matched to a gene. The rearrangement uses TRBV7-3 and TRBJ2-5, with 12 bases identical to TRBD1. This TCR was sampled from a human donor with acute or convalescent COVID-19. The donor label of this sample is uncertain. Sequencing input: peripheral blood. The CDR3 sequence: CASSLTGQGAAETQYF. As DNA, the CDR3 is TGTGCCAGCAGCTTAACGGGACAGGGGGCTGCGGAGACCCAGTACTTC.